This entry lists 22 T cell receptor beta chains sequenced from one sample in a study of blood T cell repertoires in COVID-19. Assay: immunoSEQ multiplex PCR; the TCRdb copy retains only in-frame clones and omits some. The sample yields under 500,000 clones, around 88% seen once. Sequenced sample: peripheral blood. The source is a woman aged 25 to 39 with acute or convalescent COVID-19.

This rearrangement joins TRBV4-2 to TRBJ2-3; D may be TRBD1 (6 bases). The CDR3 consists of 21 residues. Germline CDR1 is LGHNA and CDR2 is YNFKEQ. Trimming took off 4 bases at V and 0 bases at J, with 29 bases between the two ends. CDR3 in DNA: TGTGCCAGCAGCCCATTGGGGCGTGGCAGGGTAGGGGACACTAGCACAGATACGCAGTATTTT. Its translation: CASSPLGRGRVGDTSTDTQYF.

The chain uses TRBV9 and TRBJ2-7; D is possibly TRBD1 (5 bases). This CDR3 is 14 amino acids long. The germline V gene has CDR1 SGDLS and CDR2 YYNGEE. V lost 4 bases, J lost 9 bases, and 20 bases lay in between. The CDR3 region has the DNA TGTGCCAGCAGCCCCCGTGGGGCTGGAACAGGGCAGTACTTC. Translated, it gives CASSPRGAGTGQYF.

The chain joins TRBV5-1 to TRBJ2-5; TRBD1 aligns across 7 bases. With V trimmed by 0 bases and J by 9 bases, 11 bases remained unmatched. Germline V gene lookup returns CDR1 SGHRS and CDR2 YFSETQ. This CDR3 is 15 amino acids long. CDR3 nucleotides: TGCGCCAGCAGCTTGGCAGGGGGAATATTTGGTGCCCAGTACTTC. Translating gives CASSLAGGIFGAQYF.

Here the CDR3 DNA reads TGTGCCAGCAGCTGGACAGGATCAAACTATGGCTACACCTTC. Translation: CASSWTGSNYGYTF. The chain carries TRBV5-6 and TRBJ1-2, with 7 bases that match TRBD1. Per germline, CDR1 SGHDT and CDR2 YYEEEE. The CDR3 is 14 amino acids. V shed 3 bases, J shed 2 bases, and the junction held 4 bases outside the gene matches. The full variable domain, with the rest looked up from reference TRBV5-6 and TRBJ1-2, is DAGVTQSPTHLIKTRGQQVTLRCSPKSGHDTVSWYQQALGQGPQFIFQYYEEEERQRGNFPDRFSGHQFPNYSSELNVNALLLGDSALYLCASSWTGSNYGYTFGSGTRLTVV.

The chain couples TRBV13 to TRBJ1-1, with a possible D match to TRBD1 (5 bases). Germline V gene sequence: CDR1 PRHDT, CDR2 FYEKMQ (reference sequence). This CDR3 spans 14 amino acids. V lost 0 bases to trimming and J lost 6 bases, with 11 bases between them. CDR3 sequence: CASSLGGEEAEAFF. The DNA for the CDR3 is TGTGCCAGCAGCTTAGGAGGGGAGGAAGCTGAAGCTTTCTTT.

This chain links TRBV10-3 with TRBJ1-5; the D gene is possibly TRBD1 (5 bases). The CDR3 is made up of 13 amino acids. Germline V lookup: CDR1 ENHRY, CDR2 SYGVKD. The ends were cut back, 0 bases at V and 7 bases at J, with 7 bases in the middle. This CDR3 is CAISESRQQPQHF. CDR3 nucleotide sequence: TGTGCCATCAGTGAGTCCAGACAGCAGCCCCAGCATTTT.

J is TRBJ1-1 and V is TRBV6-5; 7 bases map to TRBD1. The V gene end was trimmed by 6 bases and the J gene end by 0 bases; junction bases not matched to a gene: 4. The CDR3 runs 14 residues. The germline V gene has CDR1 MNHEY and CDR2 SVGAGI. For the CDR3, the DNA is TGTGCCAGCAGAAACAGGGGAATGAACACTGAAGCTTTCTTT. It yields the protein CASRNRGMNTEAFF.

This rearrangement joins TRBV24-1 to TRBJ2-5; TRBD1 matches 7 bases. The CDR3 runs 19 residues. From germline, CDR1 is KGHDR and CDR2 SFDVKD. V lost 2 bases, J lost 2 bases, and 16 bases stayed unmatched. This chain's CDR3 is CATSDSLGRSGQPQETQYF. CDR3 DNA sequence: TGTGCCACCAGTGATTCCCTCGGTCGATCGGGACAGCCACAAGAGACCCAGTACTTC.

The chain is built from TRBV5-1 and TRBJ2-5, with 12 bases lining up with TRBD1. This CDR3 is 14 amino acids long. CDR1 and CDR2 (germline): SGHRS, YFSETQ. V was pared by 4 bases and J by 5 bases, with 3 bases of the junction left unmatched. The CDR3 spells CASSRGQGAETQYF. In nucleotides, the CDR3 is TGCGCCAGCAGCAGGGGACAGGGGGCCGAGACCCAGTACTTC.

As to this clone: Other nucleotide sequences in the sample specify the same CDR3. This chain joins TRBV5-1 and TRBJ1-2; 7 bases align to TRBD1. This CDR3 has 13 residues. Unmatched junction bases numbered 1, after V lost 3 bases and J lost 2 bases. The germline V gene encodes CDR1 SGHRS and CDR2 YFSETQ. The CDR3 DNA reads as TGCGCCAGCAGCTCGACAGGGAACTATGGCTACACCTTC. Encoded protein: CASSSTGNYGYTF.

This chain connects TRBV4-1 to TRBJ2-4; no definite D call. The CDR3 runs 14 residues. V gave up 2 bases and J gave up 5 bases, with 10 bases separating them. Germline CDR1 is MGHRA and CDR2 is YSYEKL. The CDR3 nucleotides are TGCGCCAGCAGCCAATCCGAGAACGAAAACATTCAGTACTTC. It specifies CASSQSENENIQYF.

The DNA of the CDR3 is TGTGCCAGCAGCGAGGGAGCTGGGTATCCCTACAATGAGCAGTTCTTC. This sequence encodes CASSEGAGYPYNEQFF. The V gene is TRBV7-2, the J gene TRBJ2-1, with D maybe TRBD2 (5 bases). Trimming shortened V by 5 bases and J by 2 bases, and 16 bases separated the two germline ends. The germline V gene has CDR1 SGHTA and CDR2 FQGNSA. The CDR3 totals 16 residues. The entire variable domain, with the rest obtained from reference TRBV7-2 and TRBJ2-1, is as follows: GAGVSQSPSNKVTEKGKDVELRCDPISGHTALYWYRQSLGQGLEFLIYFQGNSAPDKSGLPSDRFSAERTGGSVSTLTIQRTQQEDSAVYLCASSEGAGYPYNEQFFGPGTRLTVL.

As to this clone: Other DNA variants within this sample encode the same CDR3. The chain joins TRBV5-1 to TRBJ1-2, with 9 bases fitting TRBD1. This CDR3 has 13 amino acids. After removal of 2 bases from V and 5 bases from J, the junction contained 1 base not matched to a gene. CDR1 is SGHRS, CDR2 YFSETQ, per germline. This chain's CDR3 is CASSFGQGYGYTF. CDR3 sequence (DNA): TGCGCCAGCAGCTTCGGACAGGGGTATGGCTACACCTTC.

The chain is built from TRBV30 and TRBJ1-4; possibly TRBD1 for D (5 bases). Germline-derived CDR1 and CDR2 are GTSNPN and SVGIG (reference sequence). The length of the CDR3 is 13 residues. V was cut by 2 bases and J by 8 bases, with 12 bases left in between. The CDR3 loop is CAWSTGVGEKLFF. For the CDR3, the DNA is TGTGCCTGGAGTACGGGGGTGGGAGAAAAACTGTTTTTT.

This clone was seen once. The J gene is TRBJ2-2, the V gene TRBV5-5; D is ambiguous. Germline CDR1 and CDR2: SGHKS and YYEKEE (reference sequence). V gave up 4 bases and J gave up 0 bases, with 13 bases separating them. The CDR3 length is 16 residues. The CDR3 spells CASSHGQRANTGELFF. In DNA form, the CDR3 reads TGTGCCAGCAGCCACGGTCAGCGAGCGAACACCGGGGAGCTGTTTTTT.

This clone was seen just once. The CDR3 sequence is CASSAGRQYTGELFF. CDR3 nucleotide sequence: TGTGCCAGCAGCGCGGGCAGGCAATACACCGGGGAGCTGTTTTTT. The gene calls are TRBV7-9 and TRBJ2-2; a possible D gene is TRBD2 (5 bases). The CDR3 runs to 15 residues. V lost 5 bases to trimming and J lost 3 bases, with 13 bases between them. The germline CDR1 and CDR2 sequences are SEHNR and FQNEAQ (reference sequence).

V usage is TRBV7-9 and J usage is TRBJ1-2, with TRBD1 matching over 10 bases. The ends lost 7 bases at V and 4 bases at J; junction bases unmatched: 18. The CDR3 is 18 residues long. Germline V gene sequence: CDR1 SEHNR, CDR2 FQNEAQ (reference sequence). In nucleotides, the CDR3 is TGTGCCAGCATCAGTACCCAAACAGACAGGGGGCCCCGCTATGGCTACACCTTC. The encoded protein is CASISTQTDRGPRYGYTF.

The V call is TRBV29-1, the J call TRBJ2-7; a weak D match, TRBD1 (5 bases). The CDR3 has 12 amino acids. V dropped 5 bases and J dropped 3 bases, with 11 bases sitting between them. Germline CDR1 and CDR2: SQVTM and ANQGSEA. The CDR3 DNA reads as TGCAGCGTTATTGGGGCGAACTACGAGCAGTACTTC. It yields the protein CSVIGANYEQYF.

This clone was seen only a few times. The chain employs TRBV6-2 or TRBV6-3 and TRBJ2-7, with a weak D call TRBD2 (6 bases). The germline V and J ends were trimmed by 2 bases and 1 base, with 9 bases remaining between them. The CDR3 has 14 amino acids. Germline V gene sequence: CDR1 MNHEY, CDR2 SVGEGT. The chain's CDR3 is CASSYPGTSYEQYF. The CDR3 DNA reads TGTGCCAGCAGTTACCCCGGGACTTCCTACGAGCAGTACTTC.

The rearrangement links TRBV4-1 to TRBJ2-5; 9 bases are a match to TRBD2. This CDR3 comprises 16 residues. Germline V gene sequence: CDR1 MGHRA, CDR2 YSYEKL. With V trimmed by 3 bases and J by 0 bases, 5 bases remained unmatched. The CDR3 bases are TGCGCCAGCAGCCAGTGGGCGGGGGGGTACCAAGAGACCCAGTACTTC. This codes for CASSQWAGGYQETQYF.

Notes on this clone: No DNA is shown, since the ends of the CDR3 on it are uncertain; the CDR3 is the one TCRdb lists. The chain recombines TRBV6-5 with TRBJ1-2. CDR1 and CDR2 (germline): MNHEY, SVGAGI. Inclusive of both ends, the CDR3 amounts to 14 amino acids. The CDR3 reads CASSYSTLGGGYTF.

The table lists this clone with a few counts. The chain joins TRBV6-5 to TRBJ1-4; tentative D call: TRBD1 (6 bases). Between the trimmed V and J ends, which lost 5 bases and 3 bases, there was a span of 13 bases. CDR1 and CDR2 (germline): MNHEY, SVGAGI. The CDR3 totals 15 residues. CDR3 nucleotides: TGTGCCAGCAGTACACCGGGACACGCTAATGAAAAACTGTTTTTT. Amino acids: CASSTPGHANEKLFF.